The 19 T cell receptor beta chains reported below all come from one sample, sequenced in a study of cytomegalovirus exposure and HLA in healthy donors. Sequencing was performed with immunoSEQ multiplex PCR; in TCRdb, only in-frame clones are kept and a portion is missing. Here the sample spans roughly 45,000 clones, about 94% being singletons. Sequencing was done on a sample of PBMCs. The receptors originated from a man aged 18 to 35 in good health and CMV-seronegative.

The chain is built from TRBV28 and TRBJ2-7, with 11 bases identical to TRBD1. J lost 6 bases, V lost 6 bases, and 1 base had no gene match. Germline loops: CDR1 MDHEN, CDR2 SYDVKM. This CDR3 is built from 12 residues. CDR3 DNA: TGTGCCAGCAGGGGGACAGGGGGCGAGCAGTACTTC. It translates to CASRGTGGEQYF.

J is TRBJ1-1 and V is TRBV6-5; no clear D. Germline V gives CDR1 MNHEY, CDR2 SVGAGI. The CDR3 length is 15 residues. The germline V and J ends were trimmed by 0 bases and 5 bases, with 13 bases remaining between them. The CDR3 protein is CASSYSTGRRTEAFF. The CDR3 DNA sequence: TGTGCCAGCAGTTACTCTACGGGGAGGAGGACTGAAGCTTTCTTT.

The rearrangement uses TRBV4-2 and TRBJ2-7; 14 bases fit TRBD2. The CDR3 covers 17 residues. V lost 4 bases, J lost 5 bases, and 10 bases stayed unmatched. Per germline, CDR1 LGHNA and CDR2 YNFKEQ. CDR3 DNA: TGTGCCAGCAGCCGTCTGACTAGCGGGGGGGCAGGGCACGAGCAGTACTTC. Translated: CASSRLTSGGAGHEQYF.

This clone was recorded a few times. The gene calls are TRBV5-4 and TRBJ1-1; 12 bases align to TRBD1. V lost 4 bases to trimming and J lost 4 bases; unmatched junction nucleotides: 5. Germline CDR1 and CDR2: SGHNT and YYREEE (reference sequence). The CDR3 totals 15 residues. For the CDR3, the DNA is TGTGCCAGCAGCCTGGGACAGGGGGCTATCACTGAAGCTTTCTTT. Residues: CASSLGQGAITEAFF.

The chain recombines TRBV15 with TRBJ1-4, with 10 bases fitting TRBD1. V was pared by 0 bases and J by 7 bases, with 2 bases of the junction left unmatched. Germline V gives CDR1 LNHNV, CDR2 YYDKDF (reference sequence). The CDR3 loop spans 15 amino acids. The CDR3: CATSREGTGVEKLFF. For the CDR3, the DNA is TGTGCCACCAGCAGAGAGGGGACAGGGGTTGAAAAACTGTTTTTT.

The CDR3 sequence: CASSENAYEQYF. The CDR3 DNA sequence: TGTGCCAGCAGTGAAAACGCGTACGAGCAGTACTTC. V usage is TRBV2 and J usage is TRBJ2-7; D call uncertain. V lost 2 bases and J lost 4, with 6 bases in between. Germline values: CDR1 SNHLY, CDR2 FYNNEI. This CDR3 contains 12 residues.

This chain connects TRBV28 to TRBJ2-7; D perhaps matches TRBD2 (5 bases). Trimming took off 3 bases at V and 1 base at J, with 13 bases between the two ends. Germline V CDR1 and CDR2: MDHEN, SYDVKM. The CDR3 is 15 residues long. The CDR3 DNA reads TGTGCCAGCAGTTTCGGCATCCCGGGGTCCTACGAGCAGTACTTC. Its translation is CASSFGIPGSYEQYF.

The genes are TRBV5-4 and TRBJ1-2; 9 positions match TRBD1. V lost 1 base and J lost 6; bases outside the gene matches: 4. CDR3 length: 14 residues. Germline assignment: CDR1 SGHNT and CDR2 YYREEE (reference sequence). The CDR3 DNA sequence: TGTGCCAGCAGCTTGATACAGGGGGCGCATGGCTACACCTTC. It codes for CASSLIQGAHGYTF. The full variable domain, completed using reference TRBV5-4 and TRBJ1-2, is ETGVTQSPTHLIKTRGQQVTLRCSSQSGHNTVSWYQQALGQGPQFIFQYYREEENGRGNFPPRFSGLQFPNYSSELNVNALELDDSALYLCASSLIQGAHGYTFGSGTRLTVV.

The chain carries TRBV18 and TRBJ2-7; 7 bases fit TRBD2. J lost 0 bases, V lost 6 bases, and 8 bases had no gene match. The CDR3 covers 15 residues. Germline loops: CDR1 KGHSH, CDR2 LQKENI. DNA of the CDR3: TGTGCCAGCTCCCCTAGCGGTTATAGCTCCTACGAGCAGTACTTC. This sequence encodes CASSPSGYSSYEQYF.

This clone was detected only a few times. The chain carries TRBV7-2 and TRBJ1-1; 7 bases match TRBD1. The ends lost 1 base at V and 0 bases at J; junction bases unmatched: 5. CDR3 length equals 16 residues. Germline assignment: CDR1 SGHTA and CDR2 FQGNSA. CDR3: CASSLGGQSMNTEAFF. The CDR3 nucleotides are TGTGCCAGCAGCTTAGGGGGACAGTCCATGAACACTGAAGCTTTCTTT.

The chain has TRBV2 and TRBJ1-6; no definite D call. The CDR3 totals 16 residues. Germline CDR1 is SNHLY and CDR2 is FYNNEI. V lost 6 bases and J lost 7, with 19 bases in between. The CDR3 DNA is TGTGCCAGCAGCAACCGAGACCCAGGCCCCAATTCACCCCTCCACTTT. It codes for CASSNRDPGPNSPLHF.

The V and J genes are TRBV5-6 and TRBJ2-7; no reliable D call. This CDR3 is 12 amino acids long. V was clipped by 4 bases and J by 1 base, with 6 bases between them. Per the germline V gene, CDR1 is SGHDT and CDR2 is YYEEEE. Written as DNA, the CDR3 is TGTGCCAGCAGCCAACAATCCTACGAGCAGTACTTC. Translation: CASSQQSYEQYF. Full variable domain (missing parts from reference TRBV5-6 and TRBJ2-7): DAGVTQSPTHLIKTRGQQVTLRCSPKSGHDTVSWYQQALGQGPQFIFQYYEEEERQRGNFPDRFSGHQFPNYSSELNVNALLLGDSALYLCASSQQSYEQYFGPGTRLTVT.

The chain joins TRBV19 to TRBJ1-6; D remains ambiguous. In germline, CDR1 is LNHDA, CDR2 SQIVND (reference sequence). Deletions cut 8 bases from V and 0 bases from J, with 11 bases between. The CDR3 is made up of 15 amino acids. The CDR3 region is CASRAPSSYNSPLHF. The CDR3 nucleotides are TGTGCCAGTCGTGCGCCTAGCTCCTATAATTCACCCCTCCACTTT.

This clone was observed once. The DNA for the CDR3 is TGCGCCAGCAGACAGGGGGCTGGAGAGACCCAGTACTTC. Amino acid sequence: CASRQGAGETQYF. The chain carries TRBV5-1 and TRBJ2-7; TRBD1 matches at 9 bases. The end of the DNA is better explained by TRBJ2-5, so the J call may be wrong. The CDR3 has 13 residues. The germline gives CDR1 SGHRS, CDR2 YFSETQ.

The chain is built from TRBV21-1 and TRBJ1-1; TRBD1 is the table's D call and was not checked against the DNA. TRBV21-1 counts as a pseudogene. CDR3 length: 15 residues. The CDR3 bases are TGTGCCAGCGGATTATATGACAGCGATGGTACTGAAGCTTTCTTT. Its protein is CASGLYDSDGTEAFF.

This chain uses TRBV6-5 with TRBJ2-5, with a tentative D call TRBD2 (5 bases). Germline V gives CDR1 MNHEY, CDR2 SVGAGI. The V end was cut by 6 bases, the J end by 5 bases, with 13 bases between. This CDR3 region has 13 residues. The CDR3 region is CASRRTPGETQYF. CDR3 nucleotide sequence: TGTGCCAGCAGGCGGACCCCGGGGGAGACCCAGTACTTC.

The gene calls are TRBV6-6 and TRBJ2-2; D is possibly TRBD2 (6 bases). With 5 bases removed from V and 2 bases from J, the gap between germline ends came to 12 bases. The CDR3 has 15 residues. The germline gives CDR1 MNHNY, CDR2 SVGAGI (reference sequence). The CDR3 loop is CASSIGTSNTGELFF. As DNA, the CDR3 is TGTGCCAGCAGTATAGGGACTTCCAACACCGGGGAGCTGTTTTTT.

This sequence joins TRBV6-4 and TRBJ2-1, with TRBD2 matching over 13 bases. CDR1 and CDR2 from the germline V gene are MRHNA and SNTAGT. CDR3 length: 15 amino acids. The V segment lost 7 bases and the J segment 4 bases; nucleotides outside the gene matches: 4. The chain's CDR3 is CASTGLAGEYNEQFF. CDR3 bases: TGTGCCAGCACCGGACTAGCGGGAGAGTACAATGAGCAGTTCTTC.

The chain combines TRBV19 with TRBJ1-1; the match to TRBD1 covers 7 bases. CDR1 and CDR2 from the germline V gene are LNHDA and SQIVND (reference sequence). The CDR3 runs 13 residues. The junction had 2 bases not matched to a gene; V was cut back by 4 bases and J by 3 bases. The CDR3 sequence: CASSTTGDTEAFF. DNA for the CDR3: TGTGCCAGTAGTACTACAGGGGACACTGAAGCTTTCTTT.